The following is a TCR beta chain sequence with its context. Its target antigen remains unknown. No quality values exist for individual bases; no much larger clone is one base distant. The immunoSEQ Assay, a bias-controlled multiplex PCR, was used to amplify TCRbeta CDR3 regions from genomic DNA. As for the authors' bioinformatics: Nucleated cell counts per sample were estimated from amplification of reference gene primers within the assay. Sequence reads were collapsed and filtered to measure the absolute abundance of every unique TCRbeta CDR3 rearrangement. For each sample, productive Simpson clonality was calculated as the square root of Simpson's diversity index across productive rearrangements. Imported from immuneACCESS, the table was reduced by TCRdb to in-frame sequences with V and J called. These copies leave out some clones; in studies compared against another copy, an unresolved V gene accounts for under half, and the cause of the remainder is not known. V and J calls and clone size are those listed in that table; D and trimming were worked out from the DNA. Present in this sample are around 200,000 clones, about nine tenths of which were seen just once. Approximately 5.9% of the sample belongs to the ten largest clones.

The sample belongs to a study of blood T cell repertoires in COVID-19 (dated by TCRdb to the early 2020s). For context, the study as a whole: Collaborator samples came from the United States, Italy and Spain and covered acute and convalescent phases of COVID-19. A freely available public database, intended as a resource for researchers studying the immune response to SARS-CoV-2, is where the repertoires were released. The prospective study material was composed of cDNA or gDNA derived from T cells, B-cell-depleted T cells, or PBMCs. Samples were obtained from the ongoing ImmuneRACE study (first 160 participants) and from 1,000 to 1,500 subjects provided by 6 global collaborators. Deeply sampled blood TCRbeta repertoires from subjects exposed to, actively infected with, or recovered from COVID-19 were included in the dataset. A de-identified subject ID, COVID-19 status, age in years and sex were almost always included in the sample metadata. Where available, HLA class I and class II types were obtained from metadata supplied by the sample provider rather than from assay-based typing. Overall study outcomes, separate from this receptor: The quantity of clinical and demographic metadata differed by source and by participant and was supplied without curation.

The CDR3 goes from the cysteine to the phenylalanine over 15 residues. Only the CDR3 DNA stays, 45 bases, in frame from base 1. Trimming at the junction amounts to 3 bases on V and 4 bases on J, and the germline ends lie 15 bases apart. Via the germline V gene (reference sequence), CDR1 is LNHDA and CDR2 SQIVND. The collaborating institutions used their own protocols to collect whole blood in K2EDTA tubes. For TCRbeta analysis, collaborator samples were shipped as frozen whole blood, as isolated PBMCs, or as DNA extracted from either sample type. The origin of this receptor is a man older than 75 with acute or convalescent COVID-19. In this chain, TRBV19 is recombined with TRBJ2-5; TRBD2 could be the D gene, as 6 bases match. Input material: peripheral blood. The nucleotide sequence reads as follows: TGTGCCAGTAGTATCCGTGATCTGCGGGGAGAGACCCAGTACTTC. Its protein is CASSIRDLRGETQYF.